One sample yielded the 27 T cell receptor beta chains listed below, sequenced in a study of long-term antiretroviral therapy in people with HIV. Run at survey level, the immunoSEQ assay was version v3.0. TCRdb keeps only in-frame clones here, not all; method: immunoSEQ multiplex PCR. The sample shows about 42,000 clones, more than 75% of them seen only once. The sample was unsorted PBMCs, taken 0.1 years before starting antiretroviral therapy. The receptor source for this set is a woman between 45 and 65 years old with HIV.

The chain combines TRBV21-1 with TRBJ2-7; the table's D call, TRBD1, was not checked against the DNA. TRBV21-1 is a pseudogene locus. This CDR3 is built from 15 residues. DNA for the CDR3: TGTGCCAGCACCCGGGACAGTGCCGACTCCTACGAGCAGTACTTC. It codes for CASTRDSADSYEQYF.

This clone was detected only once. This chain connects TRBV6-1 to TRBJ2-7; TRBD2 might be the D (5 bases). The germline V gene has CDR1 MNHNS and CDR2 SASEGT. There are 15 residues in the CDR3. Trimming stripped 6 bases from V and 0 bases from J, with 15 bases between. The CDR3, as DNA: TGTGCCAGCAGCCCCTTAGGACTGACCTCCTACGAGCAGTACTTC. Its protein product is CASSPLGLTSYEQYF.

This clone was seen only a few times. This sequence joins TRBV4-1 and TRBJ1-1; D possibly corresponds to TRBD1 (5 bases). The germline CDR1 and CDR2 sequences are MGHRA and YSYEKL. The CDR3 has 15 residues. V lost 3 bases, J lost 1 base, and 12 bases lay in between. The CDR3 reads CASSHPDQGNTEAFF. The CDR3 DNA is TGCGCCAGCAGCCACCCGGACCAGGGGAACACTGAAGCTTTCTTT.

As regards this clone: The same CDR3 also results from other DNA sequences found in this sample. V gene TRBV7-9 combines with J gene TRBJ2-1; D is uncertain. V was clipped by 5 bases and J by 0 bases, with 8 bases between them. The CDR3 covers 14 residues. CDR1 is SEHNR and CDR2 is FQNEAQ in the germline V gene (reference sequence). The CDR3 spells CASSPWSSYNEQFF. The CDR3 DNA is TGTGCCAGCAGCCCTTGGAGCTCCTACAATGAGCAGTTCTTC. The full variable domain, completed using reference TRBV7-9 and TRBJ2-1, is DTGVSQNPRHKITKRGQNVTFRCDPISEHNRLYWYRQTLGQGPEFLTYFQNEAQLEKSRLLSDRFSAERPKGSFSTLEIQRTEQGDSAMYLCASSPWSSYNEQFFGPGTRLTVL.

J is TRBJ1-4 and V is TRBV9; possible D gene TRBD1, 5 bases. Germline lookup yields CDR1 SGDLS and CDR2 YYNGEE. The V end was cut by 0 bases, the J end by 7 bases, with 13 bases between. CDR3 size: 15 residues. The CDR3 spells CASSVATFGGEKLFF. DNA of the CDR3: TGTGCCAGCAGCGTAGCTACTTTTGGGGGTGAAAAACTGTTTTTT.

The chain recombines TRBV9 with TRBJ1-2; possible D gene TRBD1, 5 bases. Trimming removed 7 bases at V and 4 bases at J, with 14 bases between. This CDR3 comprises 13 residues. Per germline, CDR1 SGDLS and CDR2 YYNGEE. The CDR3 region has the DNA TGTGCCAGCGGAGGAAAGGGGACCTATGGCTACACCTTC. It translates to CASGGKGTYGYTF.

Only one count was recorded for this clone. The rearrangement links TRBV7-6 to TRBJ1-2; 7 bases fit TRBD1. V was clipped by 5 bases and J by 4 bases; unmatched bases: 7. Germline V CDR1 and CDR2: SGHVS, FNYEAQ. This CDR3 is built from 14 residues. CDR3 loop: CASSPTQGIYGYTF. The CDR3 nucleotides read TGTGCCAGCAGCCCTACACAGGGGATCTATGGCTACACCTTC.

CDR3 protein: CASLPRPGRLDGYTF. The CDR3 DNA sequence: TGTGCCAGCCTCCCTCGGCCGGGCCGTCTAGATGGCTACACCTTC. The chain uses TRBV9 and TRBJ1-2, with D uncertain. CDR3 length equals 15 residues. Germline CDR1 and CDR2: SGDLS and YYNGEE. V was shortened by 7 bases and J by 6 bases, with 22 bases between the two germline ends.

The gene calls are TRBV7-2 and TRBJ1-4; 9 positions agree with TRBD1. V shed 5 bases and J 5 bases; nucleotides not matched to a gene: 6. CDR3 size: 15 residues. Germline CDR1 SGHTA, CDR2 FQGNSA. CDR3 sequence: CASSAHGTGNEKLFF. The CDR3 coding sequence is TGTGCCAGCAGCGCCCACGGGACAGGGAATGAAAAACTGTTTTTT. The full variable domain, with the rest looked up from reference TRBV7-2 and TRBJ1-4, is GAGVSQSPSNKVTEKGKDVELRCDPISGHTALYWYRQSLGQGLEFLIYFQGNSAPDKSGLPSDRFSAERTGGSVSTLTIQRTQQEDSAVYLCASSAHGTGNEKLFFGSGTQLSVL.

The rearrangement uses TRBV11-2 and TRBJ1-6, with 7 bases aligning to TRBD1. The CDR3 is 14 amino acids. The germline V gene has CDR1 SGHAT and CDR2 FQNNGV. V dropped 7 bases and J dropped 7; count of bases not matched to a gene: 7. The CDR3 coding sequence is TGTGCCAGCACACCGGGACAGCTAAATTCACCCCTCCACTTT. Translated, it gives CASTPGQLNSPLHF.

This rearrangement joins TRBV30 to TRBJ1-2; TRBD1 is a possible D gene (5 bases). Trimming removed 2 bases at V and 0 bases at J, with 13 bases between. Germline assignment: CDR1 GTSNPN and CDR2 SVGIG (reference sequence). The CDR3 contains 15 residues. The CDR3 region is CAWSRGTSANYGYTF. The CDR3 DNA is TGTGCCTGGAGTAGGGGAACCTCAGCTAACTATGGCTACACCTTC.

This chain connects TRBV4-1 to TRBJ1-6, with D perhaps TRBD1 (6 bases). V lost 2 bases, J lost 2 bases, and 16 bases lay in between. This CDR3 spans 18 amino acids. Looked up from germline, CDR1 is MGHRA and CDR2 is YSYEKL. The CDR3 loop is CASSQRWTADPYNSPLHF. CDR3 sequence (DNA): TGCGCCAGCAGCCAAAGGTGGACAGCCGACCCCTATAATTCACCCCTCCACTTT.

The chain employs TRBV6-6 and TRBJ2-7; no firm D call. The V end was cut by 6 bases, the J end by 2 bases, with 11 bases between. This CDR3 comprises 13 residues. Germline values: CDR1 MNHNY, CDR2 SVGAGI (reference sequence). In DNA form, the CDR3 reads TGTGCCAGCAGCCCCGCTGAGGCCTACGAGCAGTACTTC. It yields the protein CASSPAEAYEQYF.

There are a few counts of this clone. V usage is TRBV5-1 and J usage is TRBJ2-1; possible D gene TRBD2, 5 bases. This CDR3 is 16 amino acids long. Germline V gene data show CDR1 as SGHRS and CDR2 as YFSETQ. Trimming cost V 0 bases and J 0 bases, with 10 bases left between them. CDR3: CASSLAGSGSYNEQFF. As DNA, the CDR3 is TGCGCCAGCAGCTTGGCTGGGAGCGGCTCCTACAATGAGCAGTTCTTC.

The rearrangement joins TRBV7-9 to TRBJ2-2; no firm D call. V dropped 1 base and J dropped 2 bases, with 11 bases sitting between them. The CDR3 spans 16 residues. Germline CDR1 is SEHNR and CDR2 is FQNEAQ (reference sequence). DNA of the CDR3: TGTGCCAGCAGCTTAGTGTGGGGATCTAACACCGGGGAGCTGTTTTTT. Translated: CASSLVWGSNTGELFF.

The J gene is TRBJ2-1, the V gene TRBV19; no firm D call. The CDR3 contains 13 residues. CDR1 LNHDA and CDR2 SQIVND come from the germline V gene (reference sequence). The V end was cut by 3 bases, the J end by 4 bases, with 7 bases between. CDR3 DNA: TGTGCCAGTAGTATCTTACGGTACAATGAGCAGTTCTTC. Residues: CASSILRYNEQFF.

The gene calls are TRBV4-1 and TRBJ1-2; D uncertain. Trimming pared 0 bases from V and 8 bases from J, leaving 10 bases between. The CDR3 extends over 13 amino acids. In germline, CDR1 is MGHRA, CDR2 YSYEKL. The CDR3 nucleotides read TGCGCCAGCAGCCAAGACCTAGATGGGGGCTACACCTTC. Protein product: CASSQDLDGGYTF.

The chain joins TRBV5-4 to TRBJ1-3; 9 bases match TRBD1. Germline CDR1 and CDR2: SGHNT and YYREEE (reference sequence). The J segment lost 0 bases and the V segment lost 4 bases, leaving 11 bases of the junction unmatched. The CDR3 spans 18 residues. The CDR3 DNA reads as TGTGCCAGCAGCAGAATAACGGGACAGGGCCTCTCTGGAAACACCATATATTTT. Translation gives CASSRITGQGLSGNTIYF.

V is TRBV7-9 and J is TRBJ1-1; possibly TRBD1 for D (6 bases). CDR3 size: 15 residues. V was clipped by 3 bases and J by 1 base, with 12 bases between them. Per the germline V gene, CDR1 is SEHNR and CDR2 is FQNEAQ (reference sequence). CDR3 DNA sequence: TGTGCCAGCAGCTTGGCAGGGGACCAGAACACTGAAGCTTTCTTT. Translation: CASSLAGDQNTEAFF.

This clone was observed once. V gene TRBV6-1 combines with J gene TRBJ2-7; a weak D match, TRBD1 (7 bases). Per the germline V gene, CDR1 is MNHNS and CDR2 is SASEGT. Trimming took 10 bases from V and 2 from J, leaving 18 bases between them. The CDR3 has 14 residues. In DNA, the CDR3 is TGTGCCACTTCGGTTCAGGGGGGAACCTACGAGCAGTACTTC. It codes for CATSVQGGTYEQYF.

The chain links TRBV6-1 to TRBJ2-7; D uncertain. The CDR3 extends over 14 amino acids. With 9 bases removed from V and 6 bases from J, the gap between germline ends came to 21 bases. The germline gives CDR1 MNHNS, CDR2 SASEGT. The CDR3 DNA reads TGTGCCAGTACAATGGGCCCCCTTGGAGTCGAGCAGTACTTC. Amino acids: CASTMGPLGVEQYF.

The CDR3 nucleotides are TGTGCCAGCAGACGACGGGACGGTTACGAGCAGTACTTC. This encodes CASRRRDGYEQYF. The chain links TRBV27 to TRBJ2-7, with D perhaps matching TRBD1 or TRBD2 (5 bases each). This CDR3 is 13 amino acids long. CDR1 is MNHEY and CDR2 is SMNVEV in the germline V gene (reference sequence). Trimming stripped 6 bases from V and 4 bases from J, with 13 bases between.

The chain uses TRBV30 and TRBJ1-3; D remains ambiguous. This CDR3 contains 13 residues. Germline loops: CDR1 GTSNPN, CDR2 SVGIG (reference sequence). Trimming stripped 3 bases from V and 0 bases from J, with 6 bases between. CDR3 sequence (DNA): TGTGCCTGGAGAGGGCCCTCTGGAAACACCATATATTTT. It codes for CAWRGPSGNTIYF.

This chain uses TRBV6-1 with TRBJ1-2; maybe TRBD1 (5 bases). With 0 bases removed from V and 5 bases from J, the gap between germline ends came to 16 bases. Per germline, CDR1 MNHNS and CDR2 SASEGT. This CDR3 has 16 residues. This chain's CDR3 is CASSEALWTWMYGYTF. The DNA for the CDR3 is TGTGCCAGCAGTGAAGCGCTTTGGACATGGATGTATGGCTACACCTTC.

The chain carries TRBV5-6 and TRBJ2-1; weak D call: TRBD2 (5 bases). The V end was cut by 3 bases, the J end by 2 bases, with 18 bases between. CDR3 length equals 17 residues. The V gene's germline CDR1 is SGHDT and CDR2 YYEEEE. The CDR3 sequence: CASSYIRTRGPYNEQFF. CDR3 DNA sequence: TGTGCCAGCAGCTACATACGGACTCGAGGACCCTACAATGAGCAGTTCTTC.

This chain joins TRBV7-3 and TRBJ2-6; 10 positions match TRBD1. Germline V gives CDR1 SGHTA, CDR2 FQGTGA. The length of the CDR3 is 18 residues. The J segment lost 1 base and the V segment lost 5 bases, leaving 8 bases of the junction unmatched. In DNA, the CDR3 is TGTGCCAGCAGCGCAGGTTCGGACAGGGGGTCTGGGGCCAACGTCCTGACTTTC. It encodes CASSAGSDRGSGANVLTF.

The rearrangement uses TRBV4-1 and TRBJ2-5; TRBD2 is a possible D gene (6 bases). Germline assignment: CDR1 MGHRA and CDR2 YSYEKL. Trimming removed 0 bases at V and 7 bases at J, with 21 bases between. The CDR3 is 17 residues long. The CDR3 nucleotides are TGCGCCAGCAGCCAAGACGATCCCGGGAGAGCTCGCGGGACCCAGTACTTC. Translating gives CASSQDDPGRARGTQYF.